Following are 10 T cell receptor beta chains from one sample sequenced in a study of cytomegalovirus exposure and HLA in healthy donors. A multiplex PCR was run with 60 Vbeta primers and 13 Jbeta primers. Profiling relied on immunoSEQ multiplex PCR, and the TCRdb table lists in-frame clones only, not all of them. The data show 140,000 or so clones, approximately 79% seen once. The sequencing sample was made of PBMCs. The receptors originated from a woman in her twenties or thirties in good health and CMV-seronegative.

The chain has TRBV5-1 and TRBJ2-5; 7 nucleotides line up with TRBD2. The CDR3 consists of 14 residues. Germline V gene sequence: CDR1 SGHRS, CDR2 YFSETQ. V was clipped by 0 bases and J by 5 bases; unmatched bases: 4. The CDR3 reads CASSLGDYPETQYF. As DNA, the CDR3 is TGCGCCAGCAGCTTGGGGGACTACCCGGAGACCCAGTACTTC. Full variable domain (outside the CDR3, taken from reference TRBV5-1 and TRBJ2-5): KAGVTQTPRYLIKTRGQQVTLSCSPISGHRSVSWYQQTPGQGLQFLFEYFSETQRNKGNFPGRFSGRQFSNSRSEMNVSTLELGDSALYLCASSLGDYPETQYFGPGTRLLVL.

For the CDR3, the DNA is TGTGCCAGAGCCTCGGTAGGACACCCACCGGGAGATACGCAGTATTTT. Its translation is CARASVGHPPGDTQYF. The V call is TRBV21-1, the J call TRBJ2-3; the table's D call, TRBD1, has no DNA check behind it. TRBV21-1 is designated a pseudogene. The CDR3 length is 16 residues.

The chain carries TRBV19 and TRBJ1-1, with 7 bases aligning to TRBD1. V shed 10 bases and J 1 base; nucleotides not matched to a gene: 9. Looked up from germline, CDR1 is LNHDA and CDR2 is SQIVND (reference sequence). The CDR3 runs to 14 residues. The CDR3 coding sequence is TGTGCCATCTCCCTTGGGACAGCGAACACTGAAGCTTTCTTT. Its translation is CAISLGTANTEAFF.

J is TRBJ1-2 and V is TRBV7-9; D perhaps matches TRBD1 (5 bases). The CDR3 covers 13 residues. CDR1 is SEHNR, CDR2 FQNEAQ, per germline (reference sequence). The V end was cut by 5 bases, the J end by 1 base, with 8 bases between. CDR3 DNA: TGTGCCAGCAGCGCCGACAGTAACTATGGCTACACCTTC. Translated, it gives CASSADSNYGYTF.

V is TRBV7-2 and J is TRBJ2-7; D gene ambiguous. V was pared by 1 base and J by 7 bases, with 5 bases between. Germline CDR1 SGHTA, CDR2 FQGNSA. This CDR3 has 11 residues. The CDR3 DNA reads as TGTGCCAGCAGCTTAGAACTGGAGCAGTACTTC. Protein product: CASSLELEQYF.

This clone was seen more than once but under ten times. The J gene is TRBJ1-5, the V gene TRBV4-3; possibly TRBD1 for D (5 bases). CDR3 length equals 15 residues. Per germline, CDR1 LGHNA and CDR2 YSLEER. Deletions cut 0 bases from V and 3 bases from J, with 9 bases between. CDR3 region: CASSQDSQDNQPQHF. CDR3 DNA sequence: TGCGCCAGCAGCCAAGATTCACAGGACAATCAGCCCCAGCATTTT.

The J gene is TRBJ2-5, the V gene TRBV30, with 12 bases identical to TRBD2. The germline V gene encodes CDR1 GTSNPN and CDR2 SVGIG (reference sequence). V was clipped by 7 bases and J by 5 bases; unmatched bases: 5. This CDR3 is 13 amino acids long. This CDR3 is CASSGGARETQYF. CDR3 DNA: TGTGCCTCTAGCGGGGGGGCGAGGGAGACCCAGTACTTC.

The J gene is TRBJ2-3, the V gene TRBV28, with no clear D. Germline V gene data show CDR1 as MDHEN and CDR2 as SYDVKM. V was cut by 3 bases and J by 5 bases, with 3 bases left in between. This CDR3 has 11 amino acids. CDR3: CASSFIDTQYF. The CDR3 region has the DNA TGTGCCAGCAGTTTTATAGATACGCAGTATTTT. The complete variable domain, with remaining parts taken from reference TRBV28 and TRBJ2-3, reads DVKVTQSSRYLVKRTGEKVFLECVQDMDHENMFWYRQDPGLGLRLIYFSYDVKMKEKGDIPEGYSVSREKKERFSLILESASTNQTSMYLCASSFIDTQYFGPGTRLTVL.

The J gene is TRBJ1-3, the V gene TRBV2; no clear D gene. The CDR3 contains 15 residues. V was pared by 4 bases and J by 4 bases, with 14 bases between. Germline values: CDR1 SNHLY, CDR2 FYNNEI. The CDR3 coding sequence is TGTGCCAGCAGTGGGGAGGTTCGTGGCGGAAACACCATATATTTT. It encodes CASSGEVRGGNTIYF.

This rearrangement joins TRBV19 to TRBJ1-5, with unresolved D. V lost 5 bases, J lost 3 bases, and 17 bases lay in between. CDR1 and CDR2 (germline): LNHDA, SQIVND (reference sequence). CDR3 length: 16 amino acids. In DNA form, the CDR3 reads TGTGCCAGTAGTTCCTCCAGGTGGGTCTCCAATCAGCCCCAGCATTTT. This encodes CASSSSRWVSNQPQHF.